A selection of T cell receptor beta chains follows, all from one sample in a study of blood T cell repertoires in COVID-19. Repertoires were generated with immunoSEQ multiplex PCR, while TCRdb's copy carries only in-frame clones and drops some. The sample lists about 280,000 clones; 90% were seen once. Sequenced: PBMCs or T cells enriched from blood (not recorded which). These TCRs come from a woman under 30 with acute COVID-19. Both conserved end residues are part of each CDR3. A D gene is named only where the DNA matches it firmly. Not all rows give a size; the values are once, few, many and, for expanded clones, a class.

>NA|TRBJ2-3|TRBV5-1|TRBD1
TGCGCCAGCAGCATTACAGGGGGCCACGCAGATACGCAGTATTTT
CASSITGGHADTQYF
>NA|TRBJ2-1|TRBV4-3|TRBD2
TGCGCCAGCAGCCCCGGACTAGCGGGAGGGCCAAAGGGGTACAATGAGCAGTTCTTC
CASSPGLAGGPKGYNEQFF
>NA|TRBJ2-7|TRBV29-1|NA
TGCAGCGTGGGGACAACCTACGAGCAGTACTTC
CSVGTTYEQYF
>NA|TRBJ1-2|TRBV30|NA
TGTGCCGGAAGGGGGGGCTCGGGCTATGGCTACACCTTC
CAGRGGSGYGYTF
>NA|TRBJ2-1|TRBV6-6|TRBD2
TGTGCCAGCAGTTACGGGACTAGCGGGAGCCTCTTC
CASSYGTSGSLF
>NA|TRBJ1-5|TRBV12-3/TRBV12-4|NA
TGTGCCAGCACAACAGGTATTCAGCCCCAGCATTTT
CASTTGIQPQHF
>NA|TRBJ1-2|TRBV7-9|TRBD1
TGTGCCAGCAGTCCTTCCCGGGGGACAGGGGGCCTACGTGGTGGCTACACCTTC
CASSPSRGTGGLRGGYTF
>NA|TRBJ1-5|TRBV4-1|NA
TGCGCCAGCAGCCCAGACAGGTCTTCGAGCAATCAGCCCCAGCATTTT
CASSPDRSSSNQPQHF
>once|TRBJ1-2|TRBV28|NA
TGTGCCAGCAACGAAATCGGCGGTGGCTACACCTTC
CASNEIGGGYTF
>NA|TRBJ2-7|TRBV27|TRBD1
TGTGCCAGCAGTTTATTCCGACAGGGCGGTCTATCCTACGAGCAGTACTTC
CASSLFRQGGLSYEQYF
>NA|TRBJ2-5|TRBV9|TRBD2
TGTGCCAGCAGCGACGGGACTAGCGGGATCGGAGAGACCCAGTACTTC
CASSDGTSGIGETQYF
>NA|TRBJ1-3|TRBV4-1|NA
TGCGCCAGCAGCCAAGTGGGCAGCCTCCACTCTGGAAACACCATATATTTT
CASSQVGSLHSGNTIYF
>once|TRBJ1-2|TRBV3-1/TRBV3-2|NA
TGTGCCAGCAGCCAAGAGTCGCGGGGAATAGGCGGCTACACCTTC
CASSQESRGIGGYTF
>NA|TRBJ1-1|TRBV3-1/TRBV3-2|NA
TGTGCCAGCAGAGGGGGCACTGAAGCTTTCTTT
CASRGGTEAFF
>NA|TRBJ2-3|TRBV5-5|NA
TGTGCCAGCAGCTTGGACCTTGCGGGGAACACAGATACGCAGTATTTT
CASSLDLAGNTDTQYF
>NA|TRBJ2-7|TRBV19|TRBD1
TGTGCCAGTAGTGTGTTGGGACAGGGCGTCTACGAGCAGTACTTC
CASSVLGQGVYEQYF
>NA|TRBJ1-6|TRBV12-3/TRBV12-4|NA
TGTGCCAGCAGCCGTAACAGGGATTCACCCCTCCACTTT
CASSRNRDSPLHF
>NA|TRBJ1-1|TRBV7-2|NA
TGTGCCAGCAGCTTGAGTGTGAACACTGAAGCTTTCTTT
CASSLSVNTEAFF
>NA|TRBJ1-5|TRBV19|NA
TGTGCCAGTACCCCCCTAAAGCTGGAGCGAAATCAGCCCCAGCATTTT
CASTPLKLERNQPQHF
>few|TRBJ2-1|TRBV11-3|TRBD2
TGTGCCAGCAGCTCGGGACTAGCGGGTCTGAATGAGCAGTTCTTC
CASSSGLAGLNEQFF
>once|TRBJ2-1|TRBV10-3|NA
TGTGCCATCAGCGCGGCCAACCTTCCGCTCAATGAGCAGTTCTTC
CAISAANLPLNEQFF
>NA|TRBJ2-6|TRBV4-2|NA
TGTGCCAGCAGTGGGCAGGGCTTAGGCGGGGCCAACGTCCTGACTTTC
CASSGQGLGGANVLTF
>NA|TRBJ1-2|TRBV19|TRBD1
TGTGCCAGCCACTACAGGGGTTCTAACTATGGCTACACCTTC
CASHYRGSNYGYTF
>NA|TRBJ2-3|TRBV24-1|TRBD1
TGTGCCACCAGTGACCCTAGGACAGGGCGGGATACGCAGTATTTT
CATSDPRTGRDTQYF
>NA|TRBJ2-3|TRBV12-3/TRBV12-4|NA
TGTGCCAGCTCCGTCAGGGGAACAGATACGCAGTATTTT
CASSVRGTDTQYF
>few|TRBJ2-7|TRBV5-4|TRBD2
TGTGCCAGCAGCTTGGATCCCCTAACTAGCGGGTACTCCCCCTACGAGCAGTACTTC
CASSLDPLTSGYSPYEQYF
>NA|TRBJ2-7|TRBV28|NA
TGTGCCACAAACTCAGGGGATGGGACCTACGAGCAGTACTTC
CATNSGDGTYEQYF
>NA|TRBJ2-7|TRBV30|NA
TGTGCCTGGAGTGTACTGGCGGGGCACGAGCAGTACTTC
CAWSVLAGHEQYF
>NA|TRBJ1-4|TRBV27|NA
TGTGCCAGCAGTTTTGGGGGGGGATTTGGAAAACTGTTTTTT
CASSFGGGFGKLFF
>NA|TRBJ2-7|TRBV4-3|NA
TGCGCCAGCAGCCAAGGTGATACAGGGTCCTACGAGCAGTACTTC
CASSQGDTGSYEQYF
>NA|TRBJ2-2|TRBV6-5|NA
TGTGCCAGCAGTTACCTGAGTCGGACCGGGGAGCTGTTTTTT
CASSYLSRTGELFF
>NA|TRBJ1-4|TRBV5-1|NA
TGCGCCAGCAGCTTGGCGGCAACTAATGAAAAACTGTTTTTT
CASSLAATNEKLFF
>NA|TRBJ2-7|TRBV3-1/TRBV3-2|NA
TGTGCCAGCAGCGAAAGCTGGGAGCAGTACTTC
CASSESWEQYF
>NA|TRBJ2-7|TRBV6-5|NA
TGTGCCAGCAGTTACCCCCCCAGCTACGAGCAGTACTTC
CASSYPPSYEQYF
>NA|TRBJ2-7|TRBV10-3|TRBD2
TGTGCCATAAAAACTAGCGGTAAAGGCGAGCAGTACTTC
CAIKTSGKGEQYF
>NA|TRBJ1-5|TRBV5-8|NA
TGTGCCAGCAGCCTGGGGGGCACTGCGTGGCAGCCCCAGCATTTT
CASSLGGTAWQPQHF
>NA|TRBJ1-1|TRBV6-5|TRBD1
TGTGCCAGCTGCCGGGACAGGGGATCGAACACTGAAGCTTTCTTT
CASCRDRGSNTEAFF
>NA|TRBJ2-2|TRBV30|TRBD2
TGTGCCTGGGGACTAGCGGGACTATACGGGGAGCTGTTTTTT
CAWGLAGLYGELFF
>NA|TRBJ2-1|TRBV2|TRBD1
TGTGCCAGCAGCCAGGACAGGGGGCAAGGTGAGCAGTTCTTC
CASSQDRGQGEQFF
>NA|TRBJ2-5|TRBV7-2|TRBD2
TGTGCCAGCAGCTTAGTTAGCGGGGCCTCTCAAGAGACCCAGTACTTC
CASSLVSGASQETQYF
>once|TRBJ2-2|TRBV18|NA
TGTGCCAGCTCTCGCGTAGCTAAGAGCGTCACCGGGGAGCTGTTTTTT
CASSRVAKSVTGELFF
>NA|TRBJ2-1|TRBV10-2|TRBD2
TGCGCCAGCAGAAGGACTAGCGGGAGAAGTTCCTACAATGAGCAGTTCTTC
CASRRTSGRSSYNEQFF
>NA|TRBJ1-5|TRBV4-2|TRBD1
TGTGCCAGCAGCCGCGTACAGGGGGCGAATCAGCCCCAGCATTTT
CASSRVQGANQPQHF
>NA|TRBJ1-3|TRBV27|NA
TGTGCCAGCAGCCCATTCGGGGATTCTGGAAACACCATATATTTT
CASSPFGDSGNTIYF
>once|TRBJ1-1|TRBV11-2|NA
TGTGCCAGCCTACCTAGCCTTTGGGCTGAAGCTTTCTTT
CASLPSLWAEAFF
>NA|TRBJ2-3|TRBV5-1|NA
TGCGCCAGCAGCTCTCAGATCCCAGATACGCAGTATTTT
CASSSQIPDTQYF
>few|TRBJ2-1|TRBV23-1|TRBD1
TGCGCCAGCAGACACCACGGGGTACAGGGGGCACGCATAAGCTCCTACAATGAGCAGTTCTTC
CASRHHGVQGARISSYNEQFF
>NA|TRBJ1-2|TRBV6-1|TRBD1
TGTGCCAGCAGTGAGGCACAGGGGGCGGGGGGCTACACCTTC
CASSEAQGAGGYTF
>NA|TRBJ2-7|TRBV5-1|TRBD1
TGCGCCAGCAGCTTGGCTCCGGGACAGGGTGGCTACGAGCAGTACTTC
CASSLAPGQGGYEQYF
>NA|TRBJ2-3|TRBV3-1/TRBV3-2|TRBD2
TGTGCCAGCAGCCAAGGGACTAGCGGGAGGGGAGATACGCAGTATTTT
CASSQGTSGRGDTQYF
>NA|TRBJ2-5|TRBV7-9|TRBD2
TGTGCCAGCAGCCAGGGACTAGCGGGAGTAAGAGAGACCCAGTACTTC
CASSQGLAGVRETQYF
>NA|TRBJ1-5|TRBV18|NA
TGTGCCAGCTCACCCCAGGGAGGGGCCGGGCAGCCCCAGCATTTT
CASSPQGGAGQPQHF
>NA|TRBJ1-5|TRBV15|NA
TGTGCCACCAGCACCCACAACAGAAATCAGCCCCAGCATTTT
CATSTHNRNQPQHF
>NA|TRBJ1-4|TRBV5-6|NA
TGTGCCAGCAGCTTGGGACAGTTTGCAACTAATGAAAAACTGTTTTTT
CASSLGQFATNEKLFF
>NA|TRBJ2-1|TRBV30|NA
TGTGCCTGGGCAAGCATGTTCTACAATGAGCAGTTCTTC
CAWASMFYNEQFF
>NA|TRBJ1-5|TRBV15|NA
TGTGCCACCAGCAGAGATTTGAGGGCCCATCAGCCCCAGCATTTT
CATSRDLRAHQPQHF
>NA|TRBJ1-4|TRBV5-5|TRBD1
TGTGCCAGCAGCCTAGGGACAGGGGTTAATGAAAAACTGTTTTTT
CASSLGTGVNEKLFF
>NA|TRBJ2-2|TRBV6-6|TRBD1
TGTGCCAGCAGCCGACAGGGAACCACCGGGGAGCTGTTTTTT
CASSRQGTTGELFF